Here is one TCR beta chain with its context. This CDR3 has 15 amino acids. The V gene's germline CDR1 is LGHNA and CDR2 YNFKEQ. Trimming removed 1 base from V and 5 bases from J, with 14 bases in between. These data are taken from a study of control samples from healthy donors and cancer patients. Libraries were prepared by immunoSEQ multiplex PCR; TCRdb keeps only in-frame clonotypes and omits some of them. The sample shows some 200,000 clones, 91% of them seen only once. The rearrangement joins TRBV4-2 to TRBJ1-1; D is ambiguous. This receptor was taken from a woman aged 25 to 39 in good health. The sample taken for sequencing was blood. The CDR3 coding sequence is TGTGCCAGCAGCCAAGCTTCTAAGGTGGGGACTGAAGCTTTCTTT. This codes for CASSQASKVGTEAFF.